This T cell receptor (beta chain) comes out of a study of blood T cell repertoires in COVID-19. Germline V gives CDR1 SGHNT, CDR2 YENEEA. The CDR3 sequence is 13 residues long. With V trimmed by 3 bases and J by 10 bases, 8 bases remained unmatched. Sequencing was performed with immunoSEQ multiplex PCR; in TCRdb, only in-frame clones are kept and a portion is missing. The table has around 230,000 clones, 70% to 90% seen once; the top ten hold about 3.5%. The source of this sequence is a woman in her 40s with acute COVID-19. Specimen: PBMCs or T cells enriched from blood (not recorded which). The rearrangement links TRBV11-3 to TRBJ2-5, with TRBD2 matching 7 bases. CDR3 protein: CASSLASGTDQYF. CDR3 bases: TGTGCCAGCAGCTTGGCTAGCGGAACTGACCAGTACTTC.